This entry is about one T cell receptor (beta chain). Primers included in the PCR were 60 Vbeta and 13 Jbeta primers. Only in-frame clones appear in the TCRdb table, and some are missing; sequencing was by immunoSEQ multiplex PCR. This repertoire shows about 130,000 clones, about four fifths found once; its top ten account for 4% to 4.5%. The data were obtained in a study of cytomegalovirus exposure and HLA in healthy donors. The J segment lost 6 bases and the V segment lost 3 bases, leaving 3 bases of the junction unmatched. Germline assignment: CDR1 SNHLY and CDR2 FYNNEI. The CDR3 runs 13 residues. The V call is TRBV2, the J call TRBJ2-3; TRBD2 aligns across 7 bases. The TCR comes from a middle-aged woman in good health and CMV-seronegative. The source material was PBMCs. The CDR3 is CASSDGGSDTQYF. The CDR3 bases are TGTGCCAGCAGTGACGGGGGGTCGGATACGCAGTATTTT.